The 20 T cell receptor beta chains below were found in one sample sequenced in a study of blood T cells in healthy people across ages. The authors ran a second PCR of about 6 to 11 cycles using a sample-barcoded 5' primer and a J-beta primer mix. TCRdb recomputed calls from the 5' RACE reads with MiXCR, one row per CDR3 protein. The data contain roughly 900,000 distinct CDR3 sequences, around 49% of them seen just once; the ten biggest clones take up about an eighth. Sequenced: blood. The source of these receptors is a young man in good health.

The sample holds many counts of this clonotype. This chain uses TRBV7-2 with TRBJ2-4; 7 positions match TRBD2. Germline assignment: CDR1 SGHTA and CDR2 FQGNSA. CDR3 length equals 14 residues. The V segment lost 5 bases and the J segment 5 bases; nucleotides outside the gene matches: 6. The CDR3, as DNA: TGTGCCAGCAGCCCGAGACTAGCAGAAAACATTCAGTACTTC. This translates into CASSPRLAENIQYF.

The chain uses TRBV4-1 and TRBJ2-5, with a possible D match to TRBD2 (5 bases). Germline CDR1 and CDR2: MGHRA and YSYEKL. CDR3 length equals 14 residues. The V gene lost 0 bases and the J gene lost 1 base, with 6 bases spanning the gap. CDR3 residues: CASSQETSQETQYF. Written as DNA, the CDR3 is TGCGCCAGCAGCCAAGAAACTAGCCAAGAGACCCAGTACTTC.

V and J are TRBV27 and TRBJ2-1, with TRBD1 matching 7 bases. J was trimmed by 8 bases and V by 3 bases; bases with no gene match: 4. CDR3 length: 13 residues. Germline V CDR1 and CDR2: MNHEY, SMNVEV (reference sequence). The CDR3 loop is CASSFRGGHEQFF. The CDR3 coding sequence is TGTGCCAGCAGTTTCCGAGGGGGCCATGAGCAGTTCTTC.

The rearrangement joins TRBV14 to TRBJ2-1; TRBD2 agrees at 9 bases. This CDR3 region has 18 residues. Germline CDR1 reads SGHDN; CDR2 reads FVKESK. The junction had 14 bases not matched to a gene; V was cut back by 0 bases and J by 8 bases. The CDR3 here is CASSQEGAGGPVGDEQFF. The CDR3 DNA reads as TGTGCCAGCAGCCAAGAAGGGGCGGGAGGGCCGGTCGGTGATGAGCAGTTCTTC.

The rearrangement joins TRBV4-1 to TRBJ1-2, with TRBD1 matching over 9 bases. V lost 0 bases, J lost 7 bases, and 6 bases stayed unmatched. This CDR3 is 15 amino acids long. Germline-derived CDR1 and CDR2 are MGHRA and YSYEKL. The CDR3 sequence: CASSQEGTGIAGYTF. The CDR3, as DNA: TGCGCCAGCAGCCAAGAAGGGACAGGGATAGCTGGCTACACCTTC.

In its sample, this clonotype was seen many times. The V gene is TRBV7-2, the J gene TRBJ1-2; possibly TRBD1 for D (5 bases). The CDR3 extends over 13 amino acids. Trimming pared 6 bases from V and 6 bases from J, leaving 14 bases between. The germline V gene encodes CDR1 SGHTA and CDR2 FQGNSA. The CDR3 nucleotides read TGTGCCAGCAGTCACCGACGGGGCGATGGCTACACCTTC. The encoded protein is CASSHRRGDGYTF.

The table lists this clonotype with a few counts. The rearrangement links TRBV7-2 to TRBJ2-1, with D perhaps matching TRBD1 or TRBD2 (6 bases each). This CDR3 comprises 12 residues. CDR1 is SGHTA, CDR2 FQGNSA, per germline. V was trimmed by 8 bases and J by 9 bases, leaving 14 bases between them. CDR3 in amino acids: CASSPGEAEQFF. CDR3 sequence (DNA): TGTGCCAGCTCACCAGGGGAGGCTGAGCAGTTCTTC.

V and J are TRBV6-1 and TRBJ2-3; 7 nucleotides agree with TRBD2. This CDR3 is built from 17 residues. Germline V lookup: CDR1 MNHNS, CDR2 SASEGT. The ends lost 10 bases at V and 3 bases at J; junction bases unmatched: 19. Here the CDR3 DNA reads TGTGCCACCCAGAGGTGGTCTAGCGGCCCTAGGACAGATACGCAGTATTTT. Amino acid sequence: CATQRWSSGPRTDTQYF.

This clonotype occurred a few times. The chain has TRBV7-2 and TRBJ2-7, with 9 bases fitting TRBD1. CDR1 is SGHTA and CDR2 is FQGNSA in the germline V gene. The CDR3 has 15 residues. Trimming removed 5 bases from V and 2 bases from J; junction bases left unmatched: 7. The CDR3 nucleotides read TGTGCCAGCAGCGTAGACGGGACAGGGCCCTACGAGCAGTACTTC. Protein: CASSVDGTGPYEQYF.

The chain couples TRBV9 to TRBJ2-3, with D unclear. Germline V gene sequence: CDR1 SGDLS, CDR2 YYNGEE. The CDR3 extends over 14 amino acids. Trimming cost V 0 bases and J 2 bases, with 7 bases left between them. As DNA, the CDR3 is TGTGCCAGCAGCGTAGAGGTATTCACAGATACGCAGTATTTT. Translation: CASSVEVFTDTQYF. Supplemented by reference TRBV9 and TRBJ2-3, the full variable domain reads DSGVTQTPKHLITATGQRVTLRCSPRSGDLSVYWYQQSLDQGLQFLIQYYNGEERAKGNILERFSAQQFPDLHSELNLSSLELGDSALYFCASSVEVFTDTQYFGPGTRLTVL.

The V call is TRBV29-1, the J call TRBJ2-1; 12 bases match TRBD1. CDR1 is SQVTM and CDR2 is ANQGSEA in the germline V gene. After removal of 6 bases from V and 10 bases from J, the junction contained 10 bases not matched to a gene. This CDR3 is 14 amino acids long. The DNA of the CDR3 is TGCAGCGTGGCGGGACAGGGGGCAACAGGGGAGCAGTTCTTC. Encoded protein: CSVAGQGATGEQFF.

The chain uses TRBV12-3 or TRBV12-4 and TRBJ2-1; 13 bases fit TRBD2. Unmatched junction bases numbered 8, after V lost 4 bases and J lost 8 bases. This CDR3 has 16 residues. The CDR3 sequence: CASSSELAGGPDEQFF. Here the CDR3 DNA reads TGTGCCAGCAGTTCCGAACTAGCGGGGGGGCCAGATGAGCAGTTCTTC.

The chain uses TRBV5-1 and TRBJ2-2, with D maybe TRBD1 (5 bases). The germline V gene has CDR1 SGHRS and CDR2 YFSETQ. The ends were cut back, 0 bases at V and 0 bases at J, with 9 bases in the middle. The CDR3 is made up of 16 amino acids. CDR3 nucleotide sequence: TGCGCCAGCAGCTTGGGCGACAGAGCGAACACCGGGGAGCTGTTTTTT. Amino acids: CASSLGDRANTGELFF.

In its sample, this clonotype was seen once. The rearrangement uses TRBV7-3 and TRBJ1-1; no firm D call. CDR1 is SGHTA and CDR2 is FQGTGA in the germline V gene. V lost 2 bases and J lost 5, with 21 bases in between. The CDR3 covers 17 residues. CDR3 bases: TGTGCCAGCAGCTTAGGTCCGGGCGAGAGGATGGAGACTGAAGCTTTCTTT. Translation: CASSLGPGERMETEAFF. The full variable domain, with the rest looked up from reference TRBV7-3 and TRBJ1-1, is GAGVSQTPSNKVTEKGKYVELRCDPISGHTALYWYRQSLGQGPEFLIYFQGTGAADDSGLPNDRFFAVRPEGSVSTLKIQRTERGDSAVYLCASSLGPGERMETEAFFGQGTRLTVV.

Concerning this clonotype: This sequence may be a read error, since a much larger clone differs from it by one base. The chain's CDR3 is CASRYWQNEQFF. For the CDR3, the DNA is TGTGCCAGCAGGTACTGGCAAAATGAGCAGTTCTTC. The J gene is TRBJ2-1, the V gene TRBV6-2 or TRBV6-3, with no clear D. Germline-derived CDR1 and CDR2 are MNHEY and SVGEGT. This CDR3 has 12 amino acids.

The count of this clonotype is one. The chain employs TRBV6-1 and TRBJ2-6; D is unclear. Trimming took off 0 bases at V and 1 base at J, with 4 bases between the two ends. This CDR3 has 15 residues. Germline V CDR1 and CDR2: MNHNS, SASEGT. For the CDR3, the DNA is TGTGCCAGCAGTGAAGCGGAGTCTGGGGCCAACGTCCTGACTTTC. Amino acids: CASSEAESGANVLTF.

CDR3 amino acids: CASSSIAGADNEQFF. The CDR3 nucleotides read TGTGCCAGCAGCTCCATAGCGGGGGCTGACAATGAGCAGTTCTTC. The V gene is TRBV7-3, the J gene TRBJ2-1; 9 nucleotides agree with TRBD2. This CDR3 is built from 15 residues. Germline lookup yields CDR1 SGHTA and CDR2 FQGTGA. V lost 4 bases and J lost 5; bases outside the gene matches: 6.

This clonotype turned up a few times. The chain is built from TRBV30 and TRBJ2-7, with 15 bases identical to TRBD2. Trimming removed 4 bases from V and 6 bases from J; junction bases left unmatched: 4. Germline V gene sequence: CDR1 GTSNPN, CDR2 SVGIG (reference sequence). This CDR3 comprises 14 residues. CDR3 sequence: CAWTRTSGGAEQYF. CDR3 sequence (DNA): TGTGCCTGGACCAGGACTAGCGGGGGGGCCGAGCAGTACTTC. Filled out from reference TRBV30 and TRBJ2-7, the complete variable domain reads SQTIHQWPATLVQPVGSPLSLECTVEGTSNPNLYWYRQAAGRGLQLLFYSVGIGQISSEVPQNLSASRPQDRQFILSSKKLLLSDSGFYLCAWTRTSGGAEQYFGPGTRLTVT.

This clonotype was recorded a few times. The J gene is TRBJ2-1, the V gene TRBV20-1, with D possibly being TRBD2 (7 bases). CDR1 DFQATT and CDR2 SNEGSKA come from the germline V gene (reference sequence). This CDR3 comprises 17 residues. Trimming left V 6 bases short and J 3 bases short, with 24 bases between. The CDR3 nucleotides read TGCAGTGCGTTGCTGAGAGGGGGGGGCCGATTCTACAATGAGCAGTTCTTC. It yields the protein CSALLRGGGRFYNEQFF.

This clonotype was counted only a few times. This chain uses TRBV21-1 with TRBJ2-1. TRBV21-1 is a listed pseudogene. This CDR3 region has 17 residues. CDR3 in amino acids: CASSKVGFRRHYNEQFF. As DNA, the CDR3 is TGTGCCAGCAGCAAAGTGGGGTTTCGGCGGCACTACAATGAGCAGTTCTTC.